The clone carrying this T cell receptor beta chain was seen more than once but under ten times. These data come from a study of blood T cells in healthy people across ages. Next came a second PCR, run for about 7 to 12 cycles, which used a sample-barcoded 5' primer along with a J-beta primer mix. Tagging of each cDNA molecule was performed by a template-switch adaptor with 12 random nucleotides. TCRdb used MiXCR to reprocess the 5' RACE reads, holding one entry per CDR3 protein. The profile shows about 680,000 distinct CDR3 sequences, over 45% of them singletons. Donors were healthy Caucasian individuals from Russia aged about 6 to 95. J gave up 5 bases and V 0 bases, and 4 bases lay outside the gene matches. The CDR3 has 15 amino acids. Germline V lookup: CDR1 LGHNA, CDR2 YSLEER.

Sequencing was performed on blood. The genes are TRBV4-3 and TRBJ2-1; 7 positions match TRBD2. This clonotype was sampled from a woman aged 55-69 years in good health. The chain's CDR3 is CASSQDGGLNNEQFF. CDR3 in DNA: TGCGCCAGCAGCCAAGACGGGGGACTAAACAATGAGCAGTTCTTC.